This TCR beta chain was obtained from a study of blood T cell repertoires in COVID-19. Study in general: Italy, Spain and the United States were the sources of the convalescent and acute COVID-19 samples. The cDNA or gDNA used as material had been derived from T cells, B-cell-depleted T cells, or PBMCs.

Original handling: How many nucleated cells were present was estimated from reference gene primer amplification. Assay used: immunoSEQ multiplex PCR; TCRdb lists only in-frame clones, some missing. Clonal size and the V and J genes are those of that table, whereas D and trimming came from the DNA. The sample records over 35,000 clones, about 85% being singletons. V dropped 6 bases and J dropped 2 bases, with 10 bases sitting between them. The CDR3 contains 13 residues. Looked up from germline, CDR1 is MNHEY and CDR2 is SVGAGI. The chain combines TRBV6-5 with TRBJ1-2, with D maybe TRBD1 (6 bases). Sequencing was carried out using peripheral blood. The source is a human donor in a cohort sampled during active COVID-19. The CDR3 coding sequence is TGTGCCAGCAGCCCCACAGGGAACTATGGCTACACCTTC. This translates into CASSPTGNYGYTF.